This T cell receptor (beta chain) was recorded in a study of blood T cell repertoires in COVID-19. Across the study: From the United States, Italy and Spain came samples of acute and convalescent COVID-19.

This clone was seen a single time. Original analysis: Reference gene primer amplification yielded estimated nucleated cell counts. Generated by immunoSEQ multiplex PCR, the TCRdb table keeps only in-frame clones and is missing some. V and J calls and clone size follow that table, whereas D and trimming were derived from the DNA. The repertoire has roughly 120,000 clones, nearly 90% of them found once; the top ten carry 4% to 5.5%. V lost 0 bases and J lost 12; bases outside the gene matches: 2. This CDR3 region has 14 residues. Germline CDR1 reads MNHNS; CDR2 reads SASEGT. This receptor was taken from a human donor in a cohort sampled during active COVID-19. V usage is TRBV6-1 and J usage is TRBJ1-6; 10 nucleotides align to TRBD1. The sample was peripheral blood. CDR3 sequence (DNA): TGTGCCAGCAGTGAAGCGTGGGACAGGGGACCCCTCCACTTT. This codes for CASSEAWDRGPLHF.